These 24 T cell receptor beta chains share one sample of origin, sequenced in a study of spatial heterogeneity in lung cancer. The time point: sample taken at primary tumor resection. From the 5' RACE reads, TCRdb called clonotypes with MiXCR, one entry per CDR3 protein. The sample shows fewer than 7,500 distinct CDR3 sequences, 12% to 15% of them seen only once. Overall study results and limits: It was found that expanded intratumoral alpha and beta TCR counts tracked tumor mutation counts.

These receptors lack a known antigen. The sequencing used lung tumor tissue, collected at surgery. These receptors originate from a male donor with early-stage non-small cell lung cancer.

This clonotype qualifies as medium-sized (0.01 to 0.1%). CDR3 coding DNA: TGTGCCAGCAGCTTCGAGGGAGATACGCAGTATTTT. It translates to CASSFEGDTQYF. The chain employs TRBV7-9 and TRBJ2-3; a possible D gene is TRBD2 (5 bases). Deletions cut 3 bases from V and 5 bases from J, with 6 bases between. The germline CDR1 and CDR2 sequences are SEHNR and FQNEAQ (reference sequence). The CDR3 has 12 amino acids.

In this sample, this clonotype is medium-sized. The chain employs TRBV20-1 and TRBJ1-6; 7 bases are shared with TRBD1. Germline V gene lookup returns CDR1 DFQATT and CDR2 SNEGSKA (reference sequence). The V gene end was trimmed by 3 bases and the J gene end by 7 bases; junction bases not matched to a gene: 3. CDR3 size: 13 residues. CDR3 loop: CSARGRGNSPLHF. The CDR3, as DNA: TGCAGTGCTAGGGGCAGGGGGAATTCACCCCTCCACTTT.

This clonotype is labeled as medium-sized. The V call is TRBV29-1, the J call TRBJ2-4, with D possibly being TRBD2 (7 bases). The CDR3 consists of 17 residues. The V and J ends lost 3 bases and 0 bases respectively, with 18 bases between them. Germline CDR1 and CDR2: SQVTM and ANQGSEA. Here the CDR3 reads CSVDDPAGQLAKNIQYF. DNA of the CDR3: TGCAGCGTTGATGATCCAGCGGGACAATTAGCCAAAAACATTCAGTACTTC.

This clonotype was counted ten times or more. The CDR3 loop reads CAISEEQGWGEQFF. As DNA, the CDR3 is TGTGCCATCAGTGAGGAGCAGGGCTGGGGTGAGCAGTTCTTC. The chain is built from TRBV10-3 and TRBJ2-1; TRBD1 is a possible D gene (5 bases). Germline assignment: CDR1 ENHRY and CDR2 SYGVKD. V was shortened by 2 bases and J by 9 bases, with 14 bases between the two germline ends. The CDR3 consists of 14 residues.

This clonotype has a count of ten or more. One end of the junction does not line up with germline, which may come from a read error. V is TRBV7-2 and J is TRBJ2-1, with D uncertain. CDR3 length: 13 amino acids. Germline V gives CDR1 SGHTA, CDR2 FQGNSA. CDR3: CASSLEAPNEQFF. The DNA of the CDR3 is TGTGCCAGCAGTTTAGAAGCCCCCAATGAGCAGTTCTTC.

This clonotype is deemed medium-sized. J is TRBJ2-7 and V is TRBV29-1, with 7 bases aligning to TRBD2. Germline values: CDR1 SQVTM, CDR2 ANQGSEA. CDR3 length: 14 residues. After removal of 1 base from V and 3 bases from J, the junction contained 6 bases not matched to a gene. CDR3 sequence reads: CSVEVAGALYEQYF. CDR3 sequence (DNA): TGCAGCGTTGAAGTGGCGGGAGCCCTCTACGAGCAGTACTTC.

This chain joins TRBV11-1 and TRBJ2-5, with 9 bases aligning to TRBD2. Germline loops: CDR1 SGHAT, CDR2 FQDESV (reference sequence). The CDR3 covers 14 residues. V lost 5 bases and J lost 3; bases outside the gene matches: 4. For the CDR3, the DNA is TGTGCCAGCAGCCTATTAGCGGGGGAAGAGACCCAGTACTTC. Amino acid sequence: CASSLLAGEETQYF.

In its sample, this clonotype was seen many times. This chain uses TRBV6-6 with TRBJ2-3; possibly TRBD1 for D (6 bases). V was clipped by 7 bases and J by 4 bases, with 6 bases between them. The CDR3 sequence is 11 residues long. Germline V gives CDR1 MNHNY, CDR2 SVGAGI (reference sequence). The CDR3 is CASKGADTQYF. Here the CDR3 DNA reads TGTGCCAGCAAGGGGGCAGATACGCAGTATTTT.

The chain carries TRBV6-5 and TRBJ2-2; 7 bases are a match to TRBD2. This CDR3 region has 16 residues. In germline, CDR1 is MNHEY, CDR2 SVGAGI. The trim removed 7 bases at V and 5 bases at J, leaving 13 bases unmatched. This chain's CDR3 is CASTPVGGRGTGELFF. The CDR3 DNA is TGTGCCAGCACCCCGGTCGGGGGGAGGGGTACCGGGGAGCTGTTTTTT.

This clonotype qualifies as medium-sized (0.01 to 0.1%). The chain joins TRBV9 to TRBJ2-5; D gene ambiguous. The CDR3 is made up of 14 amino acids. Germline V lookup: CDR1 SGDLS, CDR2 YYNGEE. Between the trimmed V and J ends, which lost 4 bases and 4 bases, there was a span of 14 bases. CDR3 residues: CASSPDRTGETQYF. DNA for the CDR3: TGTGCCAGCAGCCCGGACCGGACCGGAGAGACCCAGTACTTC.

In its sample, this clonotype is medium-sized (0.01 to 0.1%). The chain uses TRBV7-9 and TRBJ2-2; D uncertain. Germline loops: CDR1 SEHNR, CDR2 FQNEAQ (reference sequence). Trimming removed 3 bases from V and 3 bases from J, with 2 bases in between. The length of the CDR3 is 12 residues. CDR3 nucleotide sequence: TGTGCCAGCAGCTTCGACACCGGGGAGCTGTTTTTT. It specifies CASSFDTGELFF. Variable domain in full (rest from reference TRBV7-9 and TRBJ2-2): DTGVSQNPRHKITKRGQNVTFRCDPISEHNRLYWYRQTLGQGPEFLTYFQNEAQLEKSRLLSDRFSAERPKGSFSTLEIQRTEQGDSAMYLCASSFDTGELFFGEGSRLTVL.

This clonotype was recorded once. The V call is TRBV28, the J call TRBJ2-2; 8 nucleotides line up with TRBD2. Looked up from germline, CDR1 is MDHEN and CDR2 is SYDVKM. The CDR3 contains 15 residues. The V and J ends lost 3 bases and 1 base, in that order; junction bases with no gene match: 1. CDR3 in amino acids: CASSFSGVNTGELFF. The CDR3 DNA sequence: TGTGCCAGCAGTTTTAGCGGGGTGAACACCGGGGAGCTGTTTTTT.

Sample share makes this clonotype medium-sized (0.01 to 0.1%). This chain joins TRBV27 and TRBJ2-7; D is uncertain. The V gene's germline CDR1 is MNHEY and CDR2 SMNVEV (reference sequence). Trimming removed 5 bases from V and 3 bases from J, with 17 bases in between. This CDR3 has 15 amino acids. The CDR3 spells CASSPEYQSIYEQYF. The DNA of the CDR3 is TGTGCCAGCAGTCCCGAGTACCAATCAATCTACGAGCAGTACTTC.

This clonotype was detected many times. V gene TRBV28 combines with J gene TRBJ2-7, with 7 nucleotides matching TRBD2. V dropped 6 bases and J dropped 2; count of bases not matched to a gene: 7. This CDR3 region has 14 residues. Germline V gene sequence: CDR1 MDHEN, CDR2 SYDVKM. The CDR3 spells CASSQPLATYEQYF. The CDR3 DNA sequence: TGTGCCAGCAGCCAACCACTAGCGACCTACGAGCAGTACTTC.

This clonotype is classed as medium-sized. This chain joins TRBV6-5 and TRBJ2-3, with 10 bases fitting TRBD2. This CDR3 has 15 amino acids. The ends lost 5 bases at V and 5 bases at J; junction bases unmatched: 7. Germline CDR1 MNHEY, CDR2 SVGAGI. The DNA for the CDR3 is TGTGCCAGCAGTCAGCTAGCGGGGGTGGGAGATACGCAGTATTTT. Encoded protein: CASSQLAGVGDTQYF.

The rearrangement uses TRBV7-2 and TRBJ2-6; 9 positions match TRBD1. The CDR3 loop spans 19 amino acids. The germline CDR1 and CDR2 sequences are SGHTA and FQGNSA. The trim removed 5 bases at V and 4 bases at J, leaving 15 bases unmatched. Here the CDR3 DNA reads TGTGCCAGCAGCCTAAGGTCGGGGACAGGGCAAATCGGGGCCAACGTCCTGACTTTC. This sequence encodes CASSLRSGTGQIGANVLTF.

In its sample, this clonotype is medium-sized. The CDR3: CASSQGSRAIGGYTF. The DNA for the CDR3 is TGCGCCAGCAGCCAAGGGAGCAGGGCTATCGGTGGCTACACCTTC. The rearrangement links TRBV4-1 to TRBJ1-2, with D maybe TRBD1 (5 bases). Trimming took 1 base from V and 7 from J, leaving 16 bases between them. The CDR3 spans 15 residues. Germline V gene data show CDR1 as MGHRA and CDR2 as YSYEKL.

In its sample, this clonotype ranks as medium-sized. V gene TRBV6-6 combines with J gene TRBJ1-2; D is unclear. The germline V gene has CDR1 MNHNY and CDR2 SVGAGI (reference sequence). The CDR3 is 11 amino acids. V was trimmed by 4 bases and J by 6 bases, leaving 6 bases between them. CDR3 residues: CASSLADGYTF. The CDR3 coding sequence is TGTGCCAGCAGTTTAGCGGATGGCTACACCTTC.

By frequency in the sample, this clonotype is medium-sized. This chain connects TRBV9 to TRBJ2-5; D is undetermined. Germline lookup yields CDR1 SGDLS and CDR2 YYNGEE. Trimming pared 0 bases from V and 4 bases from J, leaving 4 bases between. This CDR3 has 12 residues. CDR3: CASSVERETQYF. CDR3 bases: TGTGCCAGCAGCGTAGAGAGAGAGACCCAGTACTTC.

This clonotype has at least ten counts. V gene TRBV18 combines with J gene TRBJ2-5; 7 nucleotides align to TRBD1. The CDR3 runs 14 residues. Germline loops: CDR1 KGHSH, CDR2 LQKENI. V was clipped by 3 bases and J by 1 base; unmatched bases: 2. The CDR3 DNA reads TGTGCCAGCTCACCCTACAGGGGCCAAGAGACCCAGTACTTC. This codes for CASSPYRGQETQYF.

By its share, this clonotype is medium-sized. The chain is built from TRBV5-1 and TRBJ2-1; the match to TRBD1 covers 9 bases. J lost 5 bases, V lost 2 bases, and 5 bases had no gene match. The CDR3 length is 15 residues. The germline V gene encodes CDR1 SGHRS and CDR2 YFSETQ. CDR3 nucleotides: TGCGCCAGCAGCTTTAACAGGGGGCAGAACAATGAGCAGTTCTTC. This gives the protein CASSFNRGQNNEQFF.

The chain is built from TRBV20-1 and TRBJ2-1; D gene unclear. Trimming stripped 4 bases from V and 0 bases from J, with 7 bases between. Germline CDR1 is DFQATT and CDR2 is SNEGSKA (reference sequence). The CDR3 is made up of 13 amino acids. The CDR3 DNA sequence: TGCAGTGCTACTGCGAGCTCCTACAATGAGCAGTTCTTC. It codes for CSATASSYNEQFF.

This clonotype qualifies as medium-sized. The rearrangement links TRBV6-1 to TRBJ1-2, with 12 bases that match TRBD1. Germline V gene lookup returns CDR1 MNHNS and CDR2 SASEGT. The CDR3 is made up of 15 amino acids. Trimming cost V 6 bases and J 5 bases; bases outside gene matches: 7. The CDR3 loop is CASRVGTGGLYGYTF. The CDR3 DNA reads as TGTGCCAGCAGAGTAGGGACAGGGGGCCTGTATGGCTACACCTTC.

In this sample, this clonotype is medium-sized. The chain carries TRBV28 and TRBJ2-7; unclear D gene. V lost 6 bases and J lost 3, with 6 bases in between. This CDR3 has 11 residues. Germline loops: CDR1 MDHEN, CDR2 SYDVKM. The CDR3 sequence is CASRLDYEQYF. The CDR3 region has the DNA TGTGCCAGCAGGTTAGACTACGAGCAGTACTTC.